The 24 T cell receptor beta chains below were found in one sample sequenced in a study of response to subunit inactivated influenza vaccine. TCRdb used MiXCR to reprocess the RT-PCR reads, holding one entry per CDR3 protein. Of hundreds of thousands of distinct CDR3 sequences in the sample, approximately 12% were seen once. Sequencing was performed on PBMCs from blood, taken on the day of vaccination. All receptors derive from a man between 45 and 60 years old who received an inactivated influenza vaccine.

This sequence joins TRBV5-1 and TRBJ2-5, with a weak D call TRBD1 (6 bases). The CDR3 is 16 amino acids. In germline, CDR1 is SGHRS, CDR2 YFSETQ. Deletions cut 1 base from V and 4 bases from J, with 17 bases between. This CDR3 is CASSLLLSGAGETQYF. The CDR3 region has the DNA TGCGCCAGCAGCTTGCTTTTGTCAGGGGCAGGAGAGACCCAGTACTTC.

CDR3: CAISNGQAYEQYF. Written as DNA, the CDR3 is TGTGCCATCAGTAACGGACAGGCCTACGAGCAGTACTTC. J is TRBJ2-7 and V is TRBV10-3; TRBD1 aligns across 7 bases. The junction had 3 bases not matched to a gene; V was cut back by 5 bases and J by 2 bases. From germline, CDR1 is ENHRY and CDR2 SYGVKD. The CDR3 contains 13 residues.

A note on this clonotype: A clone one base away is much larger, so this may be a read error. V is TRBV29-1 and J is TRBJ2-7; 12 nucleotides match TRBD2. CDR1 is SQVTM, CDR2 ANQGSEA, per germline. J lost 8 bases, V lost 6 bases, and 11 bases had no gene match. The CDR3 sequence is 14 residues long. The CDR3, as DNA: TGCAGCGTGGGACTAGCGGGCCCCGTTTACAAGCAGTACTTC. This encodes CSVGLAGPVYKQYF.

This clonotype was found a few times. The V gene is TRBV6-2 or TRBV6-3, the J gene TRBJ2-7; D possibly corresponds to TRBD1 (7 bases). V lost 2 bases to trimming and J lost 9 bases, with 20 bases between them. The germline V gene encodes CDR1 MNHEY and CDR2 SVGEGT. The CDR3 contains 15 residues. CDR3 in amino acids: CASSYNGGGGAGQYF. The CDR3 DNA reads as TGTGCCAGCAGTTACAACGGTGGAGGGGGCGCTGGGCAGTACTTC.

This clonotype has a handful of counts. The chain couples TRBV7-2 to TRBJ2-7, with 8 bases identical to TRBD1. V lost 5 bases to trimming and J lost 6 bases; unmatched junction nucleotides: 9. CDR3 length: 14 residues. The germline V gene encodes CDR1 SGHTA and CDR2 FQGNSA. The DNA of the CDR3 is TGTGCCAGCAGCGAAGACAGGGGCAGAGGCGAGCAGTACTTC. It codes for CASSEDRGRGEQYF.

The rearrangement uses TRBV3-1 and TRBJ2-7; no clear D. The germline CDR1 and CDR2 sequences are LGHDT and YNNKEL (reference sequence). V shed 1 base and J shed 0 bases, with 7 bases lying between them. The CDR3 is 14 amino acids. The CDR3 DNA is TGTGCCAGCAGCCAAGGTCACGCCTCCTACGAGCAGTACTTC. Protein sequence: CASSQGHASYEQYF.

This chain joins TRBV5-1 and TRBJ1-4, with D unresolved. The germline V and J ends were trimmed by 3 bases and 10 bases, with 10 bases remaining between them. The length of the CDR3 is 12 residues. The germline gives CDR1 SGHRS, CDR2 YFSETQ. CDR3 nucleotide sequence: TGCGCCAGCAGCTCTCCCGATCGAAAACTGTTTTTT. Residues: CASSSPDRKLFF.

This chain uses TRBV5-1 with TRBJ2-5, with 14 bases lining up with TRBD2. Germline loops: CDR1 SGHRS, CDR2 YFSETQ. V shed 4 bases, J shed 5 bases, and the junction held 10 bases outside the gene matches. The CDR3 contains 17 residues. In nucleotides, the CDR3 is TGCGCCAGCAGCACCGGACTAGCGGGGGGACTTTCGGAGACCCAGTACTTC. This gives the protein CASSTGLAGGLSETQYF.

This clonotype was seen at least ten times. The gene calls are TRBV29-1 and TRBJ2-2; 7 nucleotides agree with TRBD2. In germline, CDR1 is SQVTM, CDR2 ANQGSEA. V lost 4 bases, J lost 4 bases, and 6 bases stayed unmatched. This CDR3 is built from 14 residues. The CDR3 region has the DNA TGCAGCGTTGCCAGCGGGGCGGGCACCGGGGAGCTGTTTTTT. Translating it yields CSVASGAGTGELFF.

This clonotype was observed once. The chain uses TRBV2 and TRBJ1-4; D is undetermined. V lost 6 bases, J lost 0 bases, and 5 bases lay in between. This CDR3 region has 13 residues. CDR1 and CDR2 (germline): SNHLY, FYNNEI. The CDR3 spells CASRRATNEKLFF. The CDR3 nucleotides read TGTGCCAGCAGACGGGCAACTAATGAAAAACTGTTTTTT.

V is TRBV6-2 or TRBV6-3 and J is TRBJ1-1; D is possibly TRBD1 (5 bases). The V gene lost 10 bases and the J gene lost 4 bases, with 28 bases spanning the gap. The CDR3 runs to 17 residues. Germline V lookup: CDR1 MNHEY, CDR2 SVGEGT. In nucleotides, the CDR3 is TGTGCCACAAAAAGATCAGTTACAGGTATGAGAAGCACTGAAGCTTTCTTT. Translating gives CATKRSVTGMRSTEAFF.

The chain links TRBV4-2 to TRBJ2-1; 7 bases agree with TRBD2. The ends lost 0 bases at V and 0 bases at J; junction bases unmatched: 5. This CDR3 comprises 17 residues. Looked up from germline, CDR1 is LGHNA and CDR2 is YNFKEQ. Here the CDR3 DNA reads TGTGCCAGCAGCCAAGACGGCGGGAGAGGCTCCTACAATGAGCAGTTCTTC. Its translation: CASSQDGGRGSYNEQFF.

J is TRBJ2-7 and V is TRBV6-2 or TRBV6-3; D is perhaps TRBD1 or TRBD2 (5 bases each). The CDR3 totals 14 residues. V lost 8 bases and J 0 bases, leaving 14 bases between the germline ends. Germline loops: CDR1 MNHEY, CDR2 SVGEGT. The CDR3 DNA reads TGTGCCAGCGTAAGGGACGGAGGCTCCTACGAGCAGTACTTC. It translates to CASVRDGGSYEQYF.

The chain uses TRBV7-2 and TRBJ2-3; weak D call: TRBD1 (6 bases). The V gene lost 5 bases and the J gene lost 6 bases, with 12 bases spanning the gap. There are 13 residues in the CDR3. The germline gives CDR1 SGHTA, CDR2 FQGNSA. In DNA, the CDR3 is TGTGCCAGCAGCATCTCGCAGGGGGATACGCAGTATTTT. Translation gives CASSISQGDTQYF. The full variable domain, rest sourced from reference TRBV7-2 and TRBJ2-3, is GAGVSQSPSNKVTEKGKDVELRCDPISGHTALYWYRQSLGQGLEFLIYFQGNSAPDKSGLPSDRFSAERTGGSVSTLTIQRTQQEDSAVYLCASSISQGDTQYFGPGTRLTVL.

Turning to this clonotype: One junction end disagrees with the germline gene, perhaps due to a read error. The rearrangement uses TRBV20-1 and TRBJ2-1, with a possible D match to TRBD1 (6 bases). Germline V gives CDR1 DFQATT, CDR2 SNEGSKA (reference sequence). The CDR3 spans 16 residues. Here the CDR3 reads CSGRALEGVNSNEQFF. CDR3 in DNA: TGCAGTGGTAGAGCGTTAGAGGGGGTCAATTCAAATGAGCAGTTCTTC.

This clonotype was seen more than once but under ten times. V usage is TRBV5-1 and J usage is TRBJ2-3, with D tentatively TRBD1 (5 bases). Looked up from germline, CDR1 is SGHRS and CDR2 is YFSETQ. The CDR3 length is 15 residues. The ends were cut back, 0 bases at V and 5 bases at J, with 13 bases in the middle. In nucleotides, the CDR3 is TGCGCCAGCAGCTTGGACAGGAATTACAGAGATACGCAGTATTTT. The encoded protein is CASSLDRNYRDTQYF.

This clonotype has a handful of counts. The chain recombines TRBV27 with TRBJ2-2; D is unresolved. There are 14 residues in the CDR3. The germline CDR1 and CDR2 sequences are MNHEY and SMNVEV (reference sequence). The V end lost 6 bases, the J end lost 6 bases, and 14 bases lay between the germline ends. This CDR3 reads CASRDGFKSGELFF. The CDR3 nucleotides read TGTGCCAGCAGGGATGGCTTTAAGTCCGGGGAGCTGTTTTTT.

This clonotype was counted many times. The genes are TRBV28 and TRBJ2-7; D is undetermined. Germline assignment: CDR1 MDHEN and CDR2 SYDVKM. Trimming took off 1 base at V and 3 bases at J, with 10 bases between the two ends. The CDR3 covers 14 residues. CDR3 amino acids: CASSLLVLNYEQYF. Here the CDR3 DNA reads TGTGCCAGCAGTTTATTGGTCCTTAACTACGAGCAGTACTTC.

This clonotype was found a few times. This chain links TRBV12-3 or TRBV12-4 with TRBJ2-1; no clear D. Trimming shortened V by 5 bases and J by 8 bases, and 13 bases separated the two germline ends. The length of the CDR3 is 13 residues. The CDR3 DNA follows: TGTGCCAGCAGTCTGATGAGAGTGGATGAGCAGTTCTTC. This sequence encodes CASSLMRVDEQFF.

This clonotype was seen only a few times. The CDR3 spells CASSLVQGGDSPLHF. The CDR3 DNA follows: TGTGCCAGCAGTTTAGTACAGGGCGGGGATTCACCCCTCCACTTT. The chain employs TRBV12-3 or TRBV12-4 and TRBJ1-6; D is perhaps TRBD1 (6 bases). With 1 base removed from V and 8 bases from J, the gap between germline ends came to 12 bases. The CDR3 is made up of 15 amino acids.

The rearrangement links TRBV5-1 to TRBJ2-3, with D maybe TRBD1 (5 bases). The CDR3 is 14 amino acids. V dropped 2 bases and J dropped 3 bases, with 10 bases sitting between them. Germline CDR1 is SGHRS and CDR2 is YFSETQ. The CDR3 region is CASSLGQPTDTQYF. CDR3 DNA: TGCGCCAGCAGCTTAGGACAACCAACAGATACGCAGTATTTT.

This sequence joins TRBV7-2 and TRBJ2-1; a weak D match, TRBD2 (5 bases). Germline CDR1 reads SGHTA; CDR2 reads FQGNSA. Trimming shortened V by 5 bases and J by 4 bases, and 15 bases separated the two germline ends. The CDR3 is 15 residues long. CDR3 amino acids: CASSPRTGNYNEQFF. The CDR3 DNA sequence: TGTGCCAGCAGCCCCCGGACTGGAAATTACAATGAGCAGTTCTTC.

The CDR3 protein is CASSSHRGGETQYF. DNA of the CDR3: TGTGCCAGCAGCTCCCACAGGGGTGGAGAGACCCAGTACTTC. The chain couples TRBV11-2 to TRBJ2-5; TRBD1 matches at 7 bases. CDR1 and CDR2 from the germline V gene are SGHAT and FQNNGV. V lost 4 bases to trimming and J lost 4 bases; unmatched junction nucleotides: 6. This CDR3 comprises 14 residues.

This clonotype appeared a few times. This sequence joins TRBV20-1 and TRBJ1-1, with no clear D. Per the germline V gene, CDR1 is DFQATT and CDR2 is SNEGSKA (reference sequence). The CDR3 has 15 residues. Trimming cost V 7 bases and J 5 bases, with 23 bases left between them. CDR3 in DNA: TGCAGTGTTCGTCTCAACGGGGTGATGAGAACTGAAGCTTTCTTT. It encodes CSVRLNGVMRTEAFF.